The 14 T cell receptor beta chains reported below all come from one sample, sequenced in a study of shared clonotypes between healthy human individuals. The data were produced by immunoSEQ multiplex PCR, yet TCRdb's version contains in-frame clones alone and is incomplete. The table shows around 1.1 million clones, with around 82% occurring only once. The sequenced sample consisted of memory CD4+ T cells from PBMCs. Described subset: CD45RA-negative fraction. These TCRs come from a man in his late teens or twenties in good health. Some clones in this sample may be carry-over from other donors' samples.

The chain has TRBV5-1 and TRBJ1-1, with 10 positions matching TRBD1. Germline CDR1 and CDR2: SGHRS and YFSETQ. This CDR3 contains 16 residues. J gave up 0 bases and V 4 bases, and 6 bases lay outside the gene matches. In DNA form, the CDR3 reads TGCGCCAGCAGCCCCCGGACAGGGGGTATGAACACTGAAGCTTTCTTT. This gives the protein CASSPRTGGMNTEAFF.

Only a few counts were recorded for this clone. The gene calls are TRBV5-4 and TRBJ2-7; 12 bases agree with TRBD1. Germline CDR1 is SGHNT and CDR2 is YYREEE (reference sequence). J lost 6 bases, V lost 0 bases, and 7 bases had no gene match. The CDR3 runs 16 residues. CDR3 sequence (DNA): TGTGCCAGCAGCTTGGCCCCGGGACAGGGGGCGGGCGAGCAGTACTTC. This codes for CASSLAPGQGAGEQYF. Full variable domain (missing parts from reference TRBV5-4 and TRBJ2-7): ETGVTQSPTHLIKTRGQQVTLRCSSQSGHNTVSWYQQALGQGPQFIFQYYREEENGRGNFPPRFSGLQFPNYSSELNVNALELDDSALYLCASSLAPGQGAGEQYFGPGTRLTVT.

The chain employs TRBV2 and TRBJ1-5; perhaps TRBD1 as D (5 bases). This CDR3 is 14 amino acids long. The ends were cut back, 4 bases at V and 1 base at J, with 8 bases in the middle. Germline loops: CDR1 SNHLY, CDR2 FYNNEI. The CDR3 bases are TGTGCCAGCAGTGGTCGACAGAGCAATCAGCCCCAGCATTTT. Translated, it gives CASSGRQSNQPQHF.

CDR3 DNA sequence: TGTGCCAGCGGGGGGTTATATCGACAGCGGACGAACAATGAGCAGTTCTTC. The encoded protein is CASGGLYRQRTNNEQFF. V gene TRBV11-2 combines with J gene TRBJ2-1, with D possibly TRBD2 on 6 matching bases. The CDR3 extends over 17 amino acids. Trimming stripped 8 bases from V and 5 bases from J, with 25 bases between. The germline V gene encodes CDR1 SGHAT and CDR2 FQNNGV.

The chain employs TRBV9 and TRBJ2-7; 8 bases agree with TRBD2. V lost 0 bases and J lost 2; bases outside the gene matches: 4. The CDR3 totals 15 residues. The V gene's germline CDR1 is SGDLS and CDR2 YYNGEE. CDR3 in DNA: TGTGCCAGCAGCGTAGACGGTAGCGGGGCCTACGAGCAGTACTTC. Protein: CASSVDGSGAYEQYF.

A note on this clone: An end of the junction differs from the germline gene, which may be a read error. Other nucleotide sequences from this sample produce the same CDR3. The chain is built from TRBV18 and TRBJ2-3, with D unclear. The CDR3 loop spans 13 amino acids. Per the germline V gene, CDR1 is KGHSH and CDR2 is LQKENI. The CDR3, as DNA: TGTGCCAGCTCCCCACAGAGCACAGATACGCAGTATTTT. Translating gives CASSPQSTDTQYF.

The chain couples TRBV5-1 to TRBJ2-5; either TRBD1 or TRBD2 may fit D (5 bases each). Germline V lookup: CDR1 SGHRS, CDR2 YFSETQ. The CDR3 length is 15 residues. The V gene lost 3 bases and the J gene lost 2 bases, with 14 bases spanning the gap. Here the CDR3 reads CASSSLGTAQETQYF. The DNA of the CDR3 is TGCGCCAGCAGCTCACTAGGGACGGCACAAGAGACCCAGTACTTC.

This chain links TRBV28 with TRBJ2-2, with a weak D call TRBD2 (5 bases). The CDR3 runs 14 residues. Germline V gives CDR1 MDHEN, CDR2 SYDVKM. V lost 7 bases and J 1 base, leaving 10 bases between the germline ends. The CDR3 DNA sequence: TGTGCCAGCATTACTAGAGGGAACACCGGGGAGCTGTTTTTT. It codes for CASITRGNTGELFF.

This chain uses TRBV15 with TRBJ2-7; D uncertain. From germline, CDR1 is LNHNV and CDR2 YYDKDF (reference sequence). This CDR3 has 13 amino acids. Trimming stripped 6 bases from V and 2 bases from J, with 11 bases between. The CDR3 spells CATSRAPTYEQYF. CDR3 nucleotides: TGTGCCACCAGTAGGGCCCCAACCTACGAGCAGTACTTC.

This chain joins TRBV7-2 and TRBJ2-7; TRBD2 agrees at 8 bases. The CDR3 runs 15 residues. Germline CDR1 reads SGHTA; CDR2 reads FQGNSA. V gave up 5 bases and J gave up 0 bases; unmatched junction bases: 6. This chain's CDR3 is CASSPASGSSYEQYF. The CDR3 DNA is TGTGCCAGCAGCCCAGCCAGCGGGAGCTCCTACGAGCAGTACTTC.

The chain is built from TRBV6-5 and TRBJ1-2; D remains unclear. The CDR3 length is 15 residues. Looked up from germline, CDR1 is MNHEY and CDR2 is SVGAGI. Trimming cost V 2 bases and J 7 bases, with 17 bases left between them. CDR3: CASSYDRLPGFGYTF. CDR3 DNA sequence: TGTGCCAGCAGTTACGATCGGCTTCCGGGATTTGGCTACACCTTC.

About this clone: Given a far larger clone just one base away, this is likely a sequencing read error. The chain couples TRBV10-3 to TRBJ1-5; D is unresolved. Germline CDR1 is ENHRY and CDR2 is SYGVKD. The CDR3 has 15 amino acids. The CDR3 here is CAVSDTSLSNQPQHF. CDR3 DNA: TGTGCCGTCAGTGATACCAGCCTTAGCAATCAGCCCCAGCATTTT.

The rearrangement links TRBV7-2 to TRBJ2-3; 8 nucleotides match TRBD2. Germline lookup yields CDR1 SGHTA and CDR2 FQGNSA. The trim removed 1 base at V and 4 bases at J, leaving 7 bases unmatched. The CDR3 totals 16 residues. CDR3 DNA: TGTGCCAGCAGCTTAGGGGGAGCGGGAGTGGCAGATACGCAGTATTTT. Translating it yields CASSLGGAGVADTQYF. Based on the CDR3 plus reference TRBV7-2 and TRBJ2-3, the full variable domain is GAGVSQSPSNKVTEKGKDVELRCDPISGHTALYWYRQSLGQGLEFLIYFQGNSAPDKSGLPSDRFSAERTGGSVSTLTIQRTQQEDSAVYLCASSLGGAGVADTQYFGPGTRLTVL.

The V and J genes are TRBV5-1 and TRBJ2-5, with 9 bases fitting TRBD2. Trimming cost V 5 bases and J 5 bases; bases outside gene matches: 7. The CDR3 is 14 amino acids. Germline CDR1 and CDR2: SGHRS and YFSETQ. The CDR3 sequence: CASSDSSGTETQYF. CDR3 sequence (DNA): TGCGCCAGCAGTGACTCTAGCGGGACCGAGACCCAGTACTTC.